The 32 T cell receptor beta chains presented below share a single source sample, sequenced in a study of cytotoxic CD8 clonotypes in ibrutinib-treated CLL. Generated by immunoSEQ multiplex PCR, the TCRdb table keeps only in-frame clones and is missing some. In the table there are about 130,000 clones, around 84% of which are singletons. The sample here was PBMCs, taken after 24 months of ibrutinib treatment. These receptors were collected from a human donor with chronic lymphocytic leukemia.

V is TRBV28 and J is TRBJ2-5; possible D gene TRBD2, 5 bases. Between the trimmed V and J ends, which lost 4 bases and 4 bases, there was a span of 13 bases. The germline CDR1 and CDR2 sequences are MDHEN and SYDVKM. The CDR3 is 14 amino acids. The CDR3 loop is CASSSRVGRETQYF. The CDR3 DNA sequence: TGTGCCAGCAGTTCAAGAGTGGGGAGAGAGACCCAGTACTTC.

The genes are TRBV28 and TRBJ1-2; D is undetermined. The CDR3 spans 15 residues. V was trimmed by 1 base and J by 4 bases, leaving 13 bases between them. Germline V gene data show CDR1 as MDHEN and CDR2 as SYDVKM. As DNA, the CDR3 is TGTGCCAGCAGTTTATTGTCGGCGCGGGGCTATGGCTACACCTTC. This encodes CASSLLSARGYGYTF.

V is TRBV28 and J is TRBJ2-4; 12 bases are a match to TRBD2. Germline assignment: CDR1 MDHEN and CDR2 SYDVKM. The CDR3 contains 18 residues. After removal of 2 bases from V and 2 bases from J, the junction contained 7 bases not matched to a gene. CDR3 protein: CASSLLAGGPQPKNIQYF. The CDR3 DNA sequence: TGTGCCAGCAGTTTACTAGCGGGGGGGCCTCAACCCAAAAACATTCAGTACTTC.

This sequence joins TRBV18 and TRBJ1-4, with D unresolved. The V end lost 3 bases, the J end lost 6 bases, and 20 bases lay between the germline ends. The CDR3 is 17 amino acids. Germline V gene lookup returns CDR1 KGHSH and CDR2 LQKENI. The CDR3 region is CASSPPAVLGMDEKLFF. As DNA, the CDR3 is TGTGCCAGCTCACCCCCCGCTGTCCTGGGAATGGATGAAAAACTGTTTTTT.

This sequence joins TRBV4-1 and TRBJ2-7; perhaps TRBD2 as D (6 bases). The germline gives CDR1 MGHRA, CDR2 YSYEKL. This CDR3 contains 13 residues. V was pared by 3 bases and J by 5 bases, with 11 bases between. CDR3 DNA sequence: TGCGCCAGCAGCCATCGGGACTTGGACGAGCAGTACTTC. Translating gives CASSHRDLDEQYF.

This chain links TRBV25-1 with TRBJ2-1; D ambiguous. Germline lookup yields CDR1 MGHDK and CDR2 SYGVNS. This CDR3 has 13 residues. V lost 6 bases and J 4 bases, leaving 10 bases between the germline ends. The CDR3 spells CASSSLGYNEQFF. In nucleotides, the CDR3 is TGTGCCAGCAGCAGCTTGGGGTACAATGAGCAGTTCTTC.

This chain links TRBV6-6 with TRBJ2-7; 8 nucleotides match TRBD2. J lost 7 bases, V lost 0 bases, and 5 bases had no gene match. Germline CDR1 and CDR2: MNHNY and SVGAGI (reference sequence). This CDR3 comprises 14 residues. CDR3 in DNA: TGTGCCAGCAGTTACTCGAGGGCTAGCGGGGAGCAGTACTTC. It is translated as CASSYSRASGEQYF.

This clone was picked up a small number of times. This rearrangement joins TRBV9 to TRBJ1-3, with a possible D match to TRBD1 (5 bases). Deletions cut 0 bases from V and 4 bases from J, with 11 bases between. CDR3 length: 15 residues. Germline V gives CDR1 SGDLS, CDR2 YYNGEE. CDR3 residues: CASSVVGTPGNTIYF. CDR3 coding DNA: TGTGCCAGCAGCGTAGTAGGGACCCCCGGAAACACCATATATTTT.

This rearrangement joins TRBV7-9 to TRBJ1-1, with D perhaps TRBD1 (5 bases). Trimming took off 5 bases at V and 5 bases at J, with 24 bases between the two ends. Germline V gives CDR1 SEHNR, CDR2 FQNEAQ (reference sequence). The length of the CDR3 is 17 residues. CDR3 DNA: TGTGCCAGCAGCCAAGACACGGCACTCCCCGACAGAACTGAAGCTTTCTTT. Its protein product is CASSQDTALPDRTEAFF.

The chain combines TRBV19 with TRBJ1-1, with 7 bases matching TRBD1. Germline CDR1 is LNHDA and CDR2 is SQIVND (reference sequence). The CDR3 has 15 residues. The V segment lost 6 bases and the J segment 0 bases; nucleotides outside the gene matches: 7. CDR3 amino acids: CASSTRGVLNTEAFF. For the CDR3, the DNA is TGTGCCAGTAGCACCAGGGGGGTTCTGAACACTGAAGCTTTCTTT.

The genes are TRBV7-2 and TRBJ1-2; TRBD1 matches 7 bases. The CDR3 is made up of 14 amino acids. With 5 bases clipped from V and 8 bases from J, the junction kept 11 bases outside the gene matches. Germline CDR1 SGHTA, CDR2 FQGNSA. The CDR3 DNA is TGTGCCAGCAGCCTACCAAGGGGGCTCGGGGGCTACACCTTC. Amino acids: CASSLPRGLGGYTF.

The rearrangement joins TRBV10-3 to TRBJ2-7; no definite D call. Germline V gene lookup returns CDR1 ENHRY and CDR2 SYGVKD. V was pared by 2 bases and J by 0 bases, with 14 bases between. The CDR3 sequence is 16 residues long. Here the CDR3 reads CAISEVLAGTSYEQYF. The CDR3 DNA reads as TGTGCCATCAGTGAGGTTTTGGCAGGCACCTCCTACGAGCAGTACTTC.

The chain uses TRBV28 and TRBJ1-2, with 7 bases identical to TRBD1. CDR1 is MDHEN, CDR2 SYDVKM, per germline. This CDR3 comprises 13 residues. V was pared by 6 bases and J by 0 bases, with 1 base of the junction left unmatched. The CDR3 nucleotides are TGTGCCAGCAGGACAGGGCCTAACTATGGCTACACCTTC. Translation: CASRTGPNYGYTF.

This chain uses TRBV18 with TRBJ1-1, with D uncertain. V gave up 3 bases and J gave up 5 bases, with 10 bases separating them. There are 13 residues in the CDR3. From germline, CDR1 is KGHSH and CDR2 LQKENI. The CDR3 DNA reads as TGTGCCAGCTCACCGCCGGGAAGGACTGAAGCTTTCTTT. It specifies CASSPPGRTEAFF.

The rearrangement links TRBV15 to TRBJ2-3; D is unclear. The CDR3 consists of 16 residues. Germline assignment: CDR1 LNHNV and CDR2 YYDKDF (reference sequence). V lost 0 bases, J lost 1 base, and 11 bases lay in between. CDR3 in amino acids: CATSREAVAGTDTQYF. CDR3 nucleotide sequence: TGTGCCACCAGCAGAGAGGCAGTGGCCGGCACAGATACGCAGTATTTT.

The V gene is TRBV6-6, the J gene TRBJ1-5; TRBD1 is a possible D gene (5 bases). The CDR3 consists of 14 residues. Trimming cost V 8 bases and J 0 bases, with 11 bases left between them. Germline V gene data show CDR1 as MNHNY and CDR2 as SVGAGI (reference sequence). The DNA for the CDR3 is TGTGCCAGCCACATGGACATTAGCAATCAGCCCCAGCATTTT. Protein product: CASHMDISNQPQHF.

The rearrangement uses TRBV18 and TRBJ2-1; D ambiguous. The V gene lost 0 bases and the J gene lost 2 bases, with 11 bases spanning the gap. The CDR3 runs 16 residues. From germline, CDR1 is KGHSH and CDR2 LQKENI. This CDR3 is CASSPPGRRAYNEQFF. In DNA, the CDR3 is TGTGCCAGCTCACCACCTGGACGGCGAGCCTACAATGAGCAGTTCTTC.

This clone was seen a handful of times. The V and J genes are TRBV7-6 and TRBJ1-6; TRBD1 is a possible D gene (5 bases). Trimming took off 1 base at V and 5 bases at J, with 12 bases between the two ends. There are 16 residues in the CDR3. CDR1 is SGHVS, CDR2 FNYEAQ, per germline. The CDR3 spells CASSLDRGTNNSPLHF. As DNA, the CDR3 is TGTGCCAGCAGCTTAGACCGGGGGACCAATAATTCACCCCTCCACTTT.

The chain combines TRBV5-1 with TRBJ1-2; 7 bases align to TRBD1. Per the germline V gene, CDR1 is SGHRS and CDR2 is YFSETQ. V was pared by 4 bases and J by 4 bases, with 10 bases of the junction left unmatched. The CDR3 is 15 residues long. In nucleotides, the CDR3 is TGCGCCAGCAGCGCTACAGGGGCGCCGGGCTATGGCTACACCTTC. It encodes CASSATGAPGYGYTF.

In its sample, this clone was seen a few times. The V and J genes are TRBV9 and TRBJ1-6, with TRBD1 matching 8 bases. CDR1 and CDR2 (germline): SGDLS, YYNGEE. Trimming removed 3 bases from V and 10 bases from J; junction bases left unmatched: 9. This CDR3 region has 15 residues. The CDR3 DNA reads as TGTGCCAGCAGCGGGAGACAGGGGCGGTCGTCACCCCTCCACTTT. It translates to CASSGRQGRSSPLHF.

V usage is TRBV19 and J usage is TRBJ2-2; D not resolved. From germline, CDR1 is LNHDA and CDR2 SQIVND (reference sequence). The CDR3 covers 14 residues. With 7 bases removed from V and 0 bases from J, the gap between germline ends came to 9 bases. The CDR3 sequence is CASTRSANTGELFF. The CDR3 coding sequence is TGTGCCAGTACCAGGAGTGCGAACACCGGGGAGCTGTTTTTT.

The V gene is TRBV7-2, the J gene TRBJ1-6, with D uncertain. Germline V gene sequence: CDR1 SGHTA, CDR2 FQGNSA. The V end was cut by 1 base, the J end by 10 bases, with 8 bases between. The CDR3 extends over 13 amino acids. The chain's CDR3 is CASSLVQASPLHF. The DNA of the CDR3 is TGTGCCAGCAGCTTAGTTCAGGCATCACCCCTCCACTTT.

This clone showed up just once. The J gene is TRBJ1-1, the V gene TRBV30; 11 bases map to TRBD1. This CDR3 has 13 residues. V was pared by 8 bases and J by 7 bases, with 9 bases of the junction left unmatched. From germline, CDR1 is GTSNPN and CDR2 SVGIG (reference sequence). The CDR3 DNA follows: TGTGCCGGCGGGACAGGGGGTCGCATTGAAGCTTTCTTT. This encodes CAGGTGGRIEAFF.

J is TRBJ1-2 and V is TRBV5-8; TRBD1 matches at 8 bases. The CDR3 extends over 13 amino acids. Losses at the gene ends were 3 bases for V and 5 bases for J; bases not matched to a gene: 3. The germline CDR1 and CDR2 sequences are SGHTS and YDEGEE. The chain's CDR3 is CASSSGQGYGYTF. The CDR3 coding sequence is TGTGCCAGCAGCTCCGGACAGGGATATGGCTACACCTTC.

The chain recombines TRBV10-3 with TRBJ2-7, with TRBD1 matching 9 bases. CDR1 and CDR2 from the germline V gene are ENHRY and SYGVKD. Trimming took 3 bases from V and 4 from J; bases not matched to a gene: 10. The CDR3 consists of 16 residues. The CDR3 here is CAISDGRQGVQYEQYF. Written as DNA, the CDR3 is TGTGCCATCAGTGATGGGCGACAGGGGGTTCAATACGAGCAGTACTTC.

The count of this clone is one. The genes are TRBV29-1 and TRBJ2-2, with a possible D match to TRBD1 (5 bases). The V end was cut by 6 bases, the J end by 7 bases, with 9 bases between. Germline CDR1 and CDR2: SQVTM and ANQGSEA. This CDR3 comprises 11 residues. As DNA, the CDR3 is TGCAGCGTCGGACATAACGGGGAGCTGTTTTTT. Its translation is CSVGHNGELFF.

Remarks on this clone: Germline and junction disagree at one end, which may indicate a read error. V is TRBV5-1 and J is TRBJ1-2; no definite D call. This CDR3 has 13 amino acids. Germline-derived CDR1 and CDR2 are SGHRS and YFSETQ. CDR3 residues: CTSSLGETDGYTF. For the CDR3, the DNA is TGCACCAGCAGCTTGGGTGAGACGGATGGCTACACCTTC.

The chain employs TRBV7-2 and TRBJ2-7, with D perhaps being TRBD1 or TRBD2 (6 bases each). CDR3 length equals 14 residues. V was shortened by 3 bases and J by 3 bases, with 12 bases between the two germline ends. The V gene's germline CDR1 is SGHTA and CDR2 FQGNSA. CDR3 sequence: CASSLYGGLYEQYF. CDR3 DNA sequence: TGTGCCAGCAGCTTGTATGGGGGGCTCTACGAGCAGTACTTC.

This clone was counted between two and nine times. This chain joins TRBV30 and TRBJ1-1, with 12 bases identical to TRBD1. The trim removed 3 bases at V and 4 bases at J, leaving 9 bases unmatched. The CDR3 runs 16 residues. Germline CDR1 GTSNPN, CDR2 SVGIG (reference sequence). The CDR3 region is CAWRPIGTGGTTEAFF. The CDR3, as DNA: TGTGCCTGGAGACCAATTGGGACAGGGGGCACCACTGAAGCTTTCTTT.

The CDR3 reads CASSLTGISNTGELFF. The CDR3 DNA is TGTGCCAGCAGCCTAACAGGGATTTCGAACACCGGGGAGCTGTTTTTT. The J gene is TRBJ2-2, the V gene TRBV13; D is possibly TRBD1 (6 bases). CDR3 length equals 16 residues. Germline CDR1 PRHDT, CDR2 FYEKMQ (reference sequence). With 5 bases removed from V and 0 bases from J, the gap between germline ends came to 13 bases.

The chain recombines TRBV6-5 with TRBJ1-2, with D maybe TRBD1 (5 bases). The CDR3 covers 14 residues. The ends were cut back, 3 bases at V and 8 bases at J, with 16 bases in the middle. The germline V gene encodes CDR1 MNHEY and CDR2 SVGAGI. The CDR3 region has the DNA TGTGCCAGCAGTTATAGAGGGGAAGTCGGAGGCTACACCTTC. Translated: CASSYRGEVGGYTF.

The V gene is TRBV5-1, the J gene TRBJ2-7; TRBD2 matches at 13 bases. J lost 5 bases, V lost 4 bases, and 9 bases had no gene match. This CDR3 has 16 residues. Per germline, CDR1 SGHRS and CDR2 YFSETQ. CDR3 nucleotides: TGCGCCAGCAGCCCTACTAGCGGGGGGGCTGGGGACGAGCAGTACTTC. Amino acid sequence: CASSPTSGGAGDEQYF.